These 2 T cell receptor beta chains share one sample of origin, sequenced in a study of blood T cell repertoires in COVID-19. Sequencing used immunoSEQ multiplex PCR; TCRdb keeps in-frame clones, though not all of them. The sample lists 200,000 to 300,000 clones; 80% to 90% were seen once. The sequencing input was peripheral blood. The receptors originated from a woman of 80 years or more with COVID-19, enrolled during active disease.

The genes are TRBV20-1 and TRBJ1-3, with 11 nucleotides matching TRBD1. The V gene end was trimmed by 3 bases and the J gene end by 4 bases; junction bases not matched to a gene: 5. The CDR3 is 15 amino acids. Germline-derived CDR1 and CDR2 are DFQATT and SNEGSKA (reference sequence). The CDR3 sequence is CSASKGQGVGNTIYF. CDR3 bases: TGCAGTGCTAGTAAGGGACAGGGGGTAGGAAACACCATATATTTT.

Points on this clone: The junction departs from germline at one end; a sequencing error may be responsible. The chain links TRBV6-2 or TRBV6-3 to TRBJ2-1, with 7 bases lining up with TRBD2. The CDR3 contains 11 residues. Germline-derived CDR1 and CDR2 are MNHEY and SVGEGT. As DNA, the CDR3 is TGTGCCAGCAGCCCGGGACTATCCAGTGTCTTC. Its protein is CASSPGLSSVF.